This is a list of T cell receptor beta chains from one sample in a study of blood T cell repertoires in COVID-19. Assay used: immunoSEQ multiplex PCR; TCRdb lists only in-frame clones, some missing. The profile shows 200,000 to 250,000 clones, roughly 86% of them singletons. The sample taken for sequencing was peripheral blood. These receptor sequences come from an older woman with active or convalescent COVID-19. Both conserved end residues are trimmed from each CDR3.

v_gene,j_gene,CDR3aa
TRBV4-3,TRBJ1-2,ASSPSGFRGYT
TRBV7-2,TRBJ2-5,ASSLAPEKETQY
TRBV6-5,TRBJ1-5,ASKMTGGSNQPQH
TRBV19,TRBJ1-5,ASSIAHHRGDQPQH
TRBV6-5,TRBJ2-5,ASSSLETQY
TRBV5-6,TRBJ1-5,ASSLRQMSNQPQH
TRBV19,TRBJ2-3,ASIQGGSTDTQY
TRBV10-2,TRBJ2-7,ASSLSGLADSYEQY
TRBV24-1,TRBJ2-2,ATSEPFASFGIGELF
TRBV4-3,TRBJ1-4,ASSQGTVNEKLF
TRBV3-1/TRBV3-2,TRBJ1-6,ASSQYSSPLH
TRBV29-1,TRBJ1-2,SVDSAGRGNYGYT
TRBV25-1,TRBJ1-4,ASNIGGLAEKLF
TRBV12-3/TRBV12-4,TRBJ1-6,ASRTTGNSPLH
TRBV10-3,TRBJ1-2,AISGVGPDYGYT
TRBV15,TRBJ2-3,ATSRDEKDTQY
TRBV2,TRBJ1-5,ASSGGTGGWNQPQH
TRBV6-5,TRBJ1-3,ASSYSRQGNTIY
TRBV4-1,TRBJ1-5,ASSQGQAPNQPQH
TRBV7-2,TRBJ1-2,ASRVTGGEENGYT
TRBV6-2/TRBV6-3,TRBJ2-3,ASSYSTSWQGGETQY
TRBV19,TRBJ2-2,ASSTAAGPGELF
TRBV12-3/TRBV12-4,TRBJ2-7,ASSFGPRDEQY
TRBV3-1/TRBV3-2,TRBJ1-2,ASRYSTGPAE
TRBV24-1,TRBJ2-5,ATSETGTGETQY
TRBV5-1,TRBJ2-2,ASSNRQGAPGELF
TRBV5-1,TRBJ2-5,ASSFWAAETQY
TRBV19,TRBJ1-1,ASSKGRLNTEAF
TRBV27,TRBJ1-5,ASSWTENQPQH
TRBV5-1,TRBJ1-2,ASSLDPGQNPYGYT
TRBV14,TRBJ2-7,ASSSQGATEQY
TRBV18,TRBJ2-5,ASSPPTGDQETQY
TRBV2,TRBJ2-2,ASRQGTGELF
TRBV4-1,TRBJ1-4,ASSPGHGNEKLF
TRBV15,TRBJ2-7,ATSRDLSTGSSYEQY
TRBV7-9,TRBJ1-2,ASTFNEGDGYT
TRBV11-2,TRBJ2-7,ASHRQVGVEQY